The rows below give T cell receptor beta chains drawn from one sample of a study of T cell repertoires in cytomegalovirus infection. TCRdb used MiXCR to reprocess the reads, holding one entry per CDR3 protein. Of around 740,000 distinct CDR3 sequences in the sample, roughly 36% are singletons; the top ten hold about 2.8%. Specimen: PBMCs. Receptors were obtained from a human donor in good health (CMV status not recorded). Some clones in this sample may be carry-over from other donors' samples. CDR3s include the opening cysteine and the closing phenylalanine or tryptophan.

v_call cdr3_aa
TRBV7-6 CASSPRSGNQPQHF
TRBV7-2 CASSLAGTGPYEQYF
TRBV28 CASSFSRRGEQYF
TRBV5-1 CASSPLNNNEQFF
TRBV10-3 CAISPTSVLNEQFF
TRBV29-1 CSVTSGANVLTF
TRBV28 CASSLPGSYEQYF
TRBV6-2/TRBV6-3 CASSYVGPRDTQYF
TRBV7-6 CASSLGDNSANYGYTF
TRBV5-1 CASTPGGSNTEAFF
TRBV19 CASSIVGTSTRQYF
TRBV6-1 CASRRMLDRNTEAFF
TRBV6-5 CASKDLTRHNNEQFF
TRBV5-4 CASSGGGLESYNEQFF
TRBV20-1 CSASHMILSNQPQHF
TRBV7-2 CASREAGTGGLPETQYF
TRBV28 CASIKQGGNQPQHF
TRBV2 CASSVSGGPAKNIQYF
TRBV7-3 CASSPPKVAVTEAFF
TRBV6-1 CASKAGDAQPHHF
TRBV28 CASYSWGATEAFF
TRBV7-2 CASSLWIGASSYNEQFF
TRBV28 CASSLTETNQPQHF
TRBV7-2 CASRLPGAGELFF
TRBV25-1 CASSDRAEAFF
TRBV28 CASSLHPRESSYEQYF
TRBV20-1 CSARDSSNNEQFF
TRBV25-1 CASSEVQNRGETEAFF
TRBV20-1 CSAESGGESYNEQFF
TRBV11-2 CASSFNGRENNEQFF
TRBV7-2 CASSLRLAVGSETDTQYF
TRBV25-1 CASSDKAFF